The 6 T cell receptor beta chains reported below all come from one sample, sequenced in a study of beta chain features in type 1 diabetes. Study-wide results and limits: Moderately but significantly shorter TCRB CDR3s were found in Type 1 diabetes patients in all four CD4+ subsets.

The study reverse transcribed the entire isolated RNA, so it sequenced expressed TCRB transcripts. Some clones are missing from TCRdb's copy, which holds only in-frame ones; the method was immunoSEQ multiplex PCR. The profile shows about 180,000 clones, less than 9.5% of them singletons. The antigens for these receptors are not known. Sequencing was done on a sample of central memory CD4+ T cells from blood. The receptor set was obtained from a woman between 35 and 50 years old with type 1 diabetes.

The table lists this clone with a few counts. The chain uses TRBV19 and TRBJ2-3; 10 bases map to TRBD2. With 5 bases clipped from V and 2 bases from J, the junction kept 7 bases outside the gene matches. The CDR3 covers 16 residues. Germline V gives CDR1 LNHDA, CDR2 SQIVND (reference sequence). CDR3: CASSLLAGASTDTQYF. As DNA, the CDR3 is TGTGCCAGTAGTCTTCTAGCGGGGGCCTCCACAGATACGCAGTATTTT.

This clone has only a few counts. The chain employs TRBV28 and TRBJ2-5; D is perhaps TRBD2 (6 bases). Germline-derived CDR1 and CDR2 are MDHEN and SYDVKM. V lost 3 bases to trimming and J lost 1 base, with 18 bases between them. This CDR3 region has 17 residues. CDR3 sequence (DNA): TGTGCCAGCAGTTTCTGGGGGGACGCAACTCTCCAAGAGACCCAGTACTTC. It codes for CASSFWGDATLQETQYF.

This clone was detected a few times. J is TRBJ1-1 and V is TRBV5-1, with D tentatively TRBD1 (6 bases). The CDR3 is made up of 15 amino acids. CDR1 and CDR2 from the germline V gene are SGHRS and YFSETQ. Trimming took off 4 bases at V and 4 bases at J, with 17 bases between the two ends. CDR3 sequence reads: CASSISPRGLTEAFF. The DNA of the CDR3 is TGCGCCAGCAGCATAAGTCCCAGGGGCCTCACTGAAGCTTTCTTT.

The V and J genes are TRBV29-1 and TRBJ1-2; TRBD1 is a possible D gene (6 bases). Germline V lookup: CDR1 SQVTM, CDR2 ANQGSEA. This CDR3 has 12 amino acids. Trimming took 3 bases from V and 8 from J, leaving 13 bases between them. In nucleotides, the CDR3 is TGCAGCGTTGATATACAGGGACGCGGCTACACCTTC. Translation gives CSVDIQGRGYTF. Full variable domain (missing parts from reference TRBV29-1 and TRBJ1-2): SAVISQKPSRDICQRGTSLTIQCQVDSQVTMMFWYRQQPGQSLTLIATANQGSEATYESGFVIDKFPISRPNLTFSTLTVSNMSPEDSSIYLCSVDIQGRGYTFGSGTRLTVV.

This clone turned up a few times. The gene calls are TRBV9 and TRBJ2-5, with TRBD1 as a possible D gene (6 bases). V lost 0 bases and J 1 base, leaving 10 bases between the germline ends. Looked up from germline, CDR1 is SGDLS and CDR2 is YYNGEE. The CDR3 totals 15 residues. CDR3 in amino acids: CASSVGGRIQETQYF. As DNA, the CDR3 is TGTGCCAGCAGCGTAGGGGGGCGTATCCAAGAGACCCAGTACTTC.

V usage is TRBV18 and J usage is TRBJ2-1, with D possibly matching TRBD1 (6 bases). The CDR3 loop spans 15 amino acids. Germline V gene lookup returns CDR1 KGHSH and CDR2 LQKENI. V was pared by 5 bases and J by 6 bases, with 17 bases between. In DNA, the CDR3 is TGTGCCAGCTCATCGAAATCTCAGGGGTTCAATGAGCAGTTCTTC. Residues: CASSSKSQGFNEQFF.